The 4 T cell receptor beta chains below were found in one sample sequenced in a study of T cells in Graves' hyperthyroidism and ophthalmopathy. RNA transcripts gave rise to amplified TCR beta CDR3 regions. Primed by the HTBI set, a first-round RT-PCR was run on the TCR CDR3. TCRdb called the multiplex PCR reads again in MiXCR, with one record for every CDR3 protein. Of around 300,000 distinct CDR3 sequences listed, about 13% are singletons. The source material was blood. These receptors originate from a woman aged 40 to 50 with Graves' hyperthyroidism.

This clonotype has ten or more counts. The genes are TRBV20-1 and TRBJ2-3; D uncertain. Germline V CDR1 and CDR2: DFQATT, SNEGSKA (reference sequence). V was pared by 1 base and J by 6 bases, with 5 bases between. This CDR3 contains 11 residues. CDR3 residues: CSARGDDTQYF. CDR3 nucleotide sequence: TGCAGTGCTAGAGGAGACGATACGCAGTATTTT.

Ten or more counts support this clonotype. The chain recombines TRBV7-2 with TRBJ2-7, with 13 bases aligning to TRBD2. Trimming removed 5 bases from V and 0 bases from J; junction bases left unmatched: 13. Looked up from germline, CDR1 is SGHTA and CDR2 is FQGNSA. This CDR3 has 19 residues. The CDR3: CASSPNGLAGAPDSYEQYF. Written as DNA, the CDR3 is TGTGCCAGCAGCCCAAACGGACTAGCGGGAGCACCAGACTCCTACGAGCAGTACTTC. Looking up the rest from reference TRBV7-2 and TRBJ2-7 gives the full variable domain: GAGVSQSPSNKVTEKGKDVELRCDPISGHTALYWYRQSLGQGLEFLIYFQGNSAPDKSGLPSDRFSAERTGGSVSTLTIQRTQQEDSAVYLCASSPNGLAGAPDSYEQYFGPGTRLTVT.

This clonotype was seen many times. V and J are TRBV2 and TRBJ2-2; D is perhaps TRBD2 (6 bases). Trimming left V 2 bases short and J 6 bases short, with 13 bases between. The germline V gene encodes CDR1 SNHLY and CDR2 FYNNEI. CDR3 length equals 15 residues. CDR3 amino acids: CASSELGLLAGELFF. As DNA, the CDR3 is TGTGCCAGCAGTGAACTGGGACTTTTGGCCGGGGAGCTGTTTTTT.

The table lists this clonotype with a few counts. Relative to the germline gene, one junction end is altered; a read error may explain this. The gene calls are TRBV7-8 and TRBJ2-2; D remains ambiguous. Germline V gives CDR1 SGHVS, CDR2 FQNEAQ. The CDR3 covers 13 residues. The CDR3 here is CASSLTNSGELFF. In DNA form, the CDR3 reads TGTGCCAGCAGCTTAACGAACTCCGGGGAGCTGTTTTTT.